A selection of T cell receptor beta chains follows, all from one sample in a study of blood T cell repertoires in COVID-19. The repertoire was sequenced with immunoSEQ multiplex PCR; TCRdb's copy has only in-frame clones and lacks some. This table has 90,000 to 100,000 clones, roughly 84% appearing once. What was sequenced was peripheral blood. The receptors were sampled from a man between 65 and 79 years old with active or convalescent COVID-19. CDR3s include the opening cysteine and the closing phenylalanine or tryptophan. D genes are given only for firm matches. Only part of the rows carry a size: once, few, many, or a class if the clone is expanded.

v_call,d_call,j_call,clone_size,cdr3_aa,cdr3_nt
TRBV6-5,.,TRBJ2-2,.,CASRYRGTANTGELFF,TGTGCCAGCAGGTACCGCGGGACAGCTAACACCGGGGAGCTGTTTTTT
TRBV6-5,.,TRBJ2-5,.,CASSFSPSSQYF,TGTGCCAGCAGTTTTTCTCCCTCGAGCCAGTACTTC
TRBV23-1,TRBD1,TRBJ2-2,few,CASSQSISRDRGGTGELFF,TGCGCCAGCAGTCAATCAATTTCCCGGGACAGGGGCGGTACCGGGGAGCTGTTTTTT
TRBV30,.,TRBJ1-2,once,CAWNRYNYGYTF,TGTGCCTGGAACCGCTATAACTATGGCTACACCTTC
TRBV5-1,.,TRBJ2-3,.,CASSIDLLGTDTQYF,TGCGCCAGCAGCATCGACTTATTGGGCACAGATACGCAGTATTTT
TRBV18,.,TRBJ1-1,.,CASLRDLPEFAEAFF,TGTGCCAGCCTCCGGGACTTACCTGAGTTCGCTGAAGCTTTCTTT
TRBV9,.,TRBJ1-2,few,CASSPPAGHGYTF,TGTGCCAGCAGCCCCCCAGCGGGCCATGGCTACACCTTC
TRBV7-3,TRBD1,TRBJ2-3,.,CASSRGTVTTDTQYF,TGTGCCAGCAGCAGAGGGACAGTGACCACAGATACGCAGTATTTT
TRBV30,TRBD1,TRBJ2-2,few,CAEDRDRTGELFF,TGTGCCGAGGACAGGGACCGCACCGGGGAGCTGTTTTTT
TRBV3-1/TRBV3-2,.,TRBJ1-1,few,CASSQGARVFF,TGTGCCAGCAGCCAGGGAGCGAGAGTTTTCTTT
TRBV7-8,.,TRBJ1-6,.,CASRPGTGGSPLHF,TGTGCCAGCAGACCCGGCACCGGGGGTTCACCCCTCCACTTT
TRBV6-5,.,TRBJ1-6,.,CASTRKNSPLHF,TGTGCCAGCACCAGGAAGAATTCACCCCTCCACTTT
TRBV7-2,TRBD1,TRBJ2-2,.,CASSLVGTGVTGELFF,TGTGCCAGCAGCTTAGTCGGGACAGGGGTCACCGGGGAGCTGTTTTTT
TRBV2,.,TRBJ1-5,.,CASLQDSNQPQHF,TGTGCCAGCCTTCAGGATAGCAATCAGCCCCAGCATTTT
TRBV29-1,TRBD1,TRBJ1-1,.,CSVNRGFSTEAFF,TGCAGCGTGAACAGGGGGTTTTCCACTGAAGCTTTCTTT
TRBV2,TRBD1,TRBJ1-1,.,CASSVQGADTEAFF,TGTGCCAGCAGTGTGCAGGGGGCGGACACTGAAGCTTTCTTT
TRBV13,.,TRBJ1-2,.,CASSREGGTYGYTF,TGTGCCAGCAGCCGCGAGGGCGGCACCTATGGCTACACCTTC
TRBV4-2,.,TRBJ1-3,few,CASSQDKGVSGNTIYF,TGTGCCAGCAGCCAAGATAAGGGGGTCTCTGGAAACACCATATATTTT
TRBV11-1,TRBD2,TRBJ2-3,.,CASSLSGGEDTQYF,TGTGCCAGCAGCCTCAGCGGGGGGGAGGATACGCAGTATTTT
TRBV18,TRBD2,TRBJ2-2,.,CASSLQRGTGELFF,TGTGCCAGCTCACTACAGCGGGGCACCGGGGAGCTGTTTTTT
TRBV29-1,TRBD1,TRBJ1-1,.,CSVEGLSGRQGGTEAFF,TGCAGCGTTGAAGGGTTGTCGGGTCGACAGGGAGGTACTGAAGCTTTCTTT
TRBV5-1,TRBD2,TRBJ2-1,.,CASSLATLPLAGEQFF,TGCGCCAGCAGCTTGGCGACGTTGCCACTAGCGGGGGAGCAGTTCTTC
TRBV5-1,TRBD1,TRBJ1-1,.,CASSLAGQTNTEAFF,TGCGCCAGCAGCTTGGCGGGACAGACGAACACTGAAGCTTTCTTT
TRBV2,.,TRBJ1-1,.,CASSGGNTEAFF,TGTGCCAGCAGCGGGGGGAACACTGAAGCTTTCTTT
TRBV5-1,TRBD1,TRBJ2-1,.,CASSRKGDTGGSYNEQFF,TGCGCCAGCAGCCGGAAGGGAGACACAGGGGGATCCTACAATGAGCAGTTCTTC
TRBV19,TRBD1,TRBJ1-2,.,CASREGQGAFYGYTF,TGTGCCAGTAGAGAGGGACAGGGCGCGTTCTATGGCTACACCTTC
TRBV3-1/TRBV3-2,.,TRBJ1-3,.,CASSQDDYGNTIYF,TGTGCCAGCAGCCAAGATGACTACGGAAACACCATATATTTT
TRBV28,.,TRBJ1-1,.,CASSLVGGTEAFF,TGTGCCAGCAGTTTAGTAGGGGGCACTGAAGCTTTCTTT
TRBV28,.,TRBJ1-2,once,CASSFPYRDYGYTF,TGTGCCAGCAGTTTCCCTTACAGGGATTATGGCTACACCTTC
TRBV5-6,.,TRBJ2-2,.,CASSLVGAGELFF,TGTGCCAGCAGCTTGGTAGGGGCCGGGGAGCTGTTTTTT
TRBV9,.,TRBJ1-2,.,CASSQQSLANYGYTF,TGTGCCAGCAGCCAACAGAGCCTTGCTAACTATGGCTACACCTTC
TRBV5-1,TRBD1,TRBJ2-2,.,CASSLGQGNTGELFF,TGCGCCAGCAGCTTGGGACAGGGGAACACCGGGGAGCTGTTTTTT
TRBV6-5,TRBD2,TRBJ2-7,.,CASSYGGGGKDEQYF,TGTGCCAGCAGTTACGGCGGCGGGGGTAAGGACGAGCAGTACTTC
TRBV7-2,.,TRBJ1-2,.,CASRPTARDYGYTF,TGTGCCAGCAGACCAACGGCGAGGGACTATGGCTACACCTTC
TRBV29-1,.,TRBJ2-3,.,CSVEGLAASTDTQYF,TGCAGCGTTGAAGGGTTAGCGGCTAGTACAGATACGCAGTATTTT
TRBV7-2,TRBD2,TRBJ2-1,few,CASSSRPQAGEQFF,TGTGCCAGCAGCTCGCGGCCCCAAGCGGGGGAGCAGTTCTTC
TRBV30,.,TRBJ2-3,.,CAWSGGGRVTDTQYF,TGTGCCTGGAGTGGGGGGGGGCGCGTCACAGATACGCAGTATTTT
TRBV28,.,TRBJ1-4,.,CASSPAGATNEKLFF,TGTGCCAGCAGCCCTGCAGGGGCAACTAATGAAAAACTGTTTTTT
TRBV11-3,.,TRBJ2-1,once,CASSRGQREQFF,TGTGCCAGCAGCCGAGGTCAGCGAGAGCAGTTCTTC
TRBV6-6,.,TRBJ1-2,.,CASSYPDSSGYTF,TGTGCCAGCAGTTACCCGGACTCTTCCGGCTACACCTTC
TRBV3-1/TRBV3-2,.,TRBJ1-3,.,CASSPRESGNTIYF,TGTGCCAGCAGCCCCCGGGAGTCTGGAAACACCATATATTTT
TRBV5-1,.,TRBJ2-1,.,CASSRGPLQGSGEQFF,TGCGCCAGCAGCCGGGGCCCCCTACAGGGTTCGGGTGAGCAGTTCTTC
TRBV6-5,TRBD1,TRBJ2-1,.,CASRSDRGRNEQFF,TGTGCCAGCAGATCCGACAGGGGGCGTAATGAGCAGTTCTTC
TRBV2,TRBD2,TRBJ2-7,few,CASSVYRGAYEQYF,TGTGCCAGCAGTGTTTATCGGGGGGCCTACGAGCAGTACTTC
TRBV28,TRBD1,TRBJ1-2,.,CASSPDRGPQSLYGYTF,TGTGCCAGCAGTCCTGACAGGGGGCCCCAGAGCCTCTATGGCTACACCTTC
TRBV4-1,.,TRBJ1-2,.,CASSGQGFYGYTF,TGCGCCAGCAGCGGGCAGGGCTTCTATGGCTACACCTTC
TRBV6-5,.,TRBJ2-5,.,CASRDSSQTQYF,TGTGCCAGCAGGGACTCCTCCCAGACCCAGTACTTC
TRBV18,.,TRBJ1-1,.,CASSPTGDTEAFF,TGTGCCAGCTCACCGACGGGGGACACTGAAGCTTTCTTT